This T cell receptor (beta chain) was documented in a study of regulatory dendritic cells for organ transplantation. Overall study results and limits: Alloreactive memory CD8+ T cell pools varied considerably between individuals. Memory CD8+ clonal expansion seemed more limited with regulatory than mature dendritic cells.

Sorted T cells were CFSE-labeled and cultured four to five days with allogeneic regulatory or mature dendritic cells at 1:10. CD4+ or CD8+ T cells were sorted as naive CD45RA+ or memory CD45RO+. Sequenced by immunoSEQ multiplex PCR; TCRdb stores in-frame clones only, minus some. The repertoire holds roughly 23,000 clones, with over 75% as singletons. As for this clone: The antigen is undetermined.

The CDR3 length is 12 residues. From germline, CDR1 is SGHTA and CDR2 FQGNSA. Trimming removed 5 bases at V and 3 bases at J, with 6 bases between. The receptor's source is a human donor in good health. The chain recombines TRBV7-2 with TRBJ2-3, with no clear D. The specimen sequenced was naive CD4+ T cells from blood cultured with dendritic cells. The subset is: CD45RA+ naive T cells. The CDR3 reads CASSRRTDTQYF. In nucleotides, the CDR3 is TGTGCCAGCAGCCGAAGAACAGATACGCAGTATTTT.